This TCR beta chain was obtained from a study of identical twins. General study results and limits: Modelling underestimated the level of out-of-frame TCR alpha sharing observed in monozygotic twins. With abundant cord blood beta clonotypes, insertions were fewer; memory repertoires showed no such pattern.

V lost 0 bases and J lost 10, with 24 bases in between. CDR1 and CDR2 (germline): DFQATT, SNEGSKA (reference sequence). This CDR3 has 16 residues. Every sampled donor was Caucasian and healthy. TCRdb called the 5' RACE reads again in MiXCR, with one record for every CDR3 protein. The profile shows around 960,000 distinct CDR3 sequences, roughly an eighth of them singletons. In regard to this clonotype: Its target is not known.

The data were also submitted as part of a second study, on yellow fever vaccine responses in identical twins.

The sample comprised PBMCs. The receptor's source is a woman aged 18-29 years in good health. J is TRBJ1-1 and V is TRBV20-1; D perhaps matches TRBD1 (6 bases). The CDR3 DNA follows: TGCAGTGCTAGAGAGCCCCCTTACGGGGGGCACGGGGGAGCTTTCTTT. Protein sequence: CSAREPPYGGHGGAFF.